This T cell receptor beta chain was identified in a study of cytomegalovirus exposure and HLA in healthy donors. In the study overall: Approximately 180 million T cells yielded approximately 100 million unique TCR beta sequences, as an earlier analysis found. Broader study findings: Researchers left out some V segments, among them TRBV6-2 and TRBV6-3, as indistinguishable. Altogether, 170 or so TCR beta chains were recorded as cytomegalovirus-associated. A link between a missense DCLRE1C variant and TCR beta V- and J-gene trimming emerged from a later analysis.

V was pared by 4 bases and J by 0 bases, with 10 bases between. CDR1 MNHNY and CDR2 SVGAGI come from the germline V gene (reference sequence). The CDR3 has 15 residues. With 60 Vbeta and 13 Jbeta primers, the PCR was carried out. The data were produced by immunoSEQ multiplex PCR, yet TCRdb's version contains in-frame clones alone and is incomplete. The profile shows more than 80,000 clones, under 85% of them singletons. This clone was seen more than once but under ten times. Its antigen is undetermined. Source material: PBMCs. This chain uses TRBV6-6 with TRBJ1-3, with no clear D. The receptor's source is a female donor in good health and CMV-seropositive. The DNA for the CDR3 is TGTGCCAGCAGTTCCTCGGGGAGCTCTGGAAACACCATATATTTT. It specifies CASSSSGSSGNTIYF.